What follows describes a single T cell receptor (beta chain). This clonotype was observed a handful of times. Its antigen is unknown. Its ends do not fully match the called genes, so a read error is possible. The record originates from a study of identical twins (dated by TCRdb to the mid-2010s). About the study as a whole: To test whether fetal clonotypes persist, the study used deep sequencing on TCR alpha and beta repertoires from monozygotic twins, unrelated adults of various ages, and cord blood. Replicate twin experiments were performed at different times using different library preparation protocols to rule out contamination. On the study overall, not on this receptor specifically: In monozygotic twins, out-of-frame TCR alpha sharing was systematically underestimated by recombination models, although the models agreed with sharing between unrelated individuals. Fewer insertions were carried by abundant cord blood beta clonotypes, a similar but weaker trend appeared in young adult naive repertoires, and no such trend appeared in memory repertoires. Out-of-frame TCR alpha sequences shared between twins showed an excess of low generation-probability sequences compared with coincidental sharing between unrelated individuals. In beta out-of-frame sequences, excess twin sharing was weaker, because having fewer shared sequences lowered the signal-to-noise ratio. Because the same donors could not be followed over many years, the conclusions depended on cross-sectional statistical analysis. Invariant T cells such as MAIT and iNKT could partly confound zero-insertion analyses, though diverse VJ usage argued against this for most clonotypes.

From the germline V gene (reference sequence), CDR1 is MNHEY and CDR2 is SMNVEV. The CDR3 holds 12 amino acids from the cysteine to the phenylalanine. Only the CDR3 portion is preserved as DNA: 36 bases, with reading frame beginning at the first base. Only healthy Caucasian donors were included. The twin cohort consisted of three pairs of female monozygotic twins, all aged roughly 18 to 29 years. Peripheral blood mononuclear cells were the source from which RNA for the TCR libraries was isolated. The library was obtained by 5' RACE. Data came from an Illumina HiSeq 2000. Template switching added a universal primer binding site, and the final cDNA carried a unique molecular identifier that allowed TCR cDNA molecules to be counted accurately. Specific primers in the conserved constant-segment region were used to synthesize first-strand cDNA for TCR alpha and beta chains. To control for contamination, each cDNA library was double barcoded with a SMART-Mk sample barcode plus Illumina barcodes. TruSeq adapter sequences along with Illumina sample barcodes were introduced in two successive PCR steps. Sequencing of the TCR alpha and beta cDNA libraries was done on the Illumina HiSeq platform using custom primers. In the paper's pipeline: Raw reads were processed with MiGEC to extract unique molecular identifiers, and MiXCR was used to determine CDR3 positions. For each individual, recombination models were inferred using an EM algorithm with the repgenHMM and IGoR tools. The tcR package in R was used for shared clonotype analysis, with sharing normalized by the product of cloneset sizes. To study raw recombination free of thymic and clonal selection effects, out-of-frame nonproductive sequences were analyzed. TCRdb's own reprocessing of the public reads used fastp at Q25 and MiXCR and kept productive beta chains. Rows are combined by CDR3 protein, so each entry shows the most common genes and DNA. For this entry, the V and J calls and clone size follow TCRdb and not the study's own pipeline. In all, the sample holds some 900,000 distinct CDR3 sequences, and 12% of those were seen once. Together, the top ten hold about 1.5% of the sample.

These same records also appear under a second study, on yellow fever vaccine responses in identical twins. As that second study puts it: According to the authors, in identical twins the way T cells responded to vaccination appeared partly convergent and partly personalized. Focusing on identical twins, the study followed the T cell clones that responded to the vaccine, and did so with precision.

Sequenced: PBMCs. This receptor was identified in a woman aged 18-30 years in good health. Recombination joined TRBV27 with TRBJ2-1; the D gene is tentatively TRBD1 or TRBD2, each matching 6 bases. This receptor carries the CDR3 CATGYGGNEQFF. The sequenced DNA is TGCGCCACAGGGTACGGGGGCAATGAGCAGTTCTTC.